These 15 T cell receptor beta chains originate from one sample sequenced in a study of blood T cell repertoires in COVID-19. TCRdb's table, derived via immunoSEQ multiplex PCR, lists solely in-frame clones and lacks some. The table shows some 45,000 clones, with under 85% occurring only once. Sequencing was performed on peripheral blood. These receptors came from a man older than 75 in a cohort sampled during active COVID-19.

The chain couples TRBV18 to TRBJ1-1, with unresolved D. Germline V CDR1 and CDR2: KGHSH, LQKENI. The CDR3 has 15 residues. With 0 bases removed from V and 6 bases from J, the gap between germline ends came to 14 bases. The CDR3 sequence: CASSPPAGEGAEAFF. The CDR3 bases are TGTGCCAGCTCACCACCGGCCGGGGAGGGCGCTGAAGCTTTCTTT. Full variable domain (outside the CDR3, taken from reference TRBV18 and TRBJ1-1): NAGVMQNPRHLVRRRGQEARLRCSPMKGHSHVYWYRQLPEEGLKFMVYLQKENIIDESGMPKERFSAEFPKEGPSILRIQQVVRGDSAAYFCASSPPAGEGAEAFFGQGTRLTVV.

This clone was recorded a few times. The chain joins TRBV12-3 or TRBV12-4 to TRBJ2-1; D gene ambiguous. Trimming shortened V by 7 bases and J by 4 bases, and 5 bases separated the two germline ends. The CDR3 is 11 residues long. The CDR3 here is CASTRYNEQFF. CDR3 sequence (DNA): TGTGCCAGCACCCGTTACAATGAGCAGTTCTTC.

The chain joins TRBV5-1 to TRBJ1-1; 12 bases fit TRBD1. This CDR3 contains 18 residues. CDR1 SGHRS and CDR2 YFSETQ come from the germline V gene. V was pared by 3 bases and J by 1 base, with 10 bases of the junction left unmatched. The CDR3 protein is CASSSTGQGARQNTEAFF. The CDR3 DNA follows: TGCGCCAGCAGCTCCACGGGACAGGGGGCGCGACAGAACACTGAAGCTTTCTTT. The variable domain in full, completed from reference TRBV5-1 and TRBJ1-1, reads KAGVTQTPRYLIKTRGQQVTLSCSPISGHRSVSWYQQTPGQGLQFLFEYFSETQRNKGNFPGRFSGRQFSNSRSEMNVSTLELGDSALYLCASSSTGQGARQNTEAFFGQGTRLTVV.

The chain has TRBV30 and TRBJ2-5; D is unresolved. The CDR3 sequence is 12 residues long. V lost 5 bases to trimming and J lost 4 bases, with 11 bases between them. Per the germline V gene, CDR1 is GTSNPN and CDR2 is SVGIG (reference sequence). The CDR3 reads CAWAAARETQYF. CDR3 sequence (DNA): TGTGCCTGGGCGGCGGCCCGAGAGACCCAGTACTTC.

The chain carries TRBV19 and TRBJ1-5; D unclear. This CDR3 is built from 14 residues. V was pared by 9 bases and J by 2 bases, with 14 bases between. Looked up from germline, CDR1 is LNHDA and CDR2 is SQIVND (reference sequence). The CDR3 DNA sequence: TGTGCCAGCACGGGGATCCCTCGCAATCAGCCCCAGCATTTT. Translated, it gives CASTGIPRNQPQHF.

V usage is TRBV30 and J usage is TRBJ1-2; TRBD1 matches at 8 bases. The CDR3 consists of 15 residues. The germline gives CDR1 GTSNPN, CDR2 SVGIG (reference sequence). With V trimmed by 1 base and J by 9 bases, 13 bases remained unmatched. The DNA of the CDR3 is TGTGCCTGGAGTGGAGGACAGGGACCTGGTATACGCTACACCTTC. Translation gives CAWSGGQGPGIRYTF.

The chain combines TRBV19 with TRBJ2-2; 7 bases match TRBD2. This CDR3 region has 15 residues. Germline assignment: CDR1 LNHDA and CDR2 SQIVND (reference sequence). V trimming: 4 bases; J trimming: 1 base; junction bases outside the gene matches: 3. CDR3 sequence (DNA): TGTGCCAGTAGTAAGCGGGATCGGAACACCGGGGAGCTGTTTTTT. This encodes CASSKRDRNTGELFF.

The CDR3 region has the DNA TGTGCCAGCACCGGGACAGGGGGAAACTATGGCTACACCTTC. Translated, it gives CASTGTGGNYGYTF. This chain joins TRBV2 and TRBJ1-2; TRBD1 aligns across 11 bases. The germline V gene encodes CDR1 SNHLY and CDR2 FYNNEI. V shed 7 bases, J shed 2 bases, and the junction held 3 bases outside the gene matches. The CDR3 runs to 14 residues.

The chain employs TRBV30 and TRBJ1-6; D is ambiguous. CDR1 GTSNPN and CDR2 SVGIG come from the germline V gene (reference sequence). CDR3 size: 15 residues. V was cut by 0 bases and J by 10 bases, with 16 bases left in between. DNA for the CDR3: TGTGCCTGGAGTGTACGTAGCCGAGGAAACTCACCCCTCCACTTT. Translated, it gives CAWSVRSRGNSPLHF.

This chain uses TRBV27 with TRBJ1-4, with a weak D call TRBD1 (6 bases). The V gene's germline CDR1 is MNHEY and CDR2 SMNVEV (reference sequence). The germline V and J ends were trimmed by 3 bases and 0 bases, with 14 bases remaining between them. This CDR3 has 17 residues. This chain's CDR3 is CASSLAGGRPTNEKLFF. The DNA for the CDR3 is TGTGCCAGCAGTTTGGCCGGGGGGCGCCCAACTAATGAAAAACTGTTTTTT.

V and J are TRBV5-5 and TRBJ2-7; 8 nucleotides align to TRBD1. This CDR3 is 15 amino acids long. Germline V gives CDR1 SGHKS, CDR2 YYEKEE (reference sequence). The V segment lost 4 bases and the J segment 7 bases; nucleotides outside the gene matches: 13. CDR3 sequence: CASSRRTGLGWEQYF. CDR3 sequence (DNA): TGTGCCAGCAGCCGAAGGACAGGGTTGGGGTGGGAGCAGTACTTC.

This clone has only one observation. The chain carries TRBV5-5 and TRBJ2-1, with 7 bases fitting TRBD1. Germline CDR1 is SGHKS and CDR2 is YYEKEE (reference sequence). The CDR3 has 15 residues. V lost 0 bases to trimming and J lost 0 bases; unmatched junction nucleotides: 0. For the CDR3, the DNA is TGTGCCAGCAGCTTGGACAGGGGCTCCTACAATGAGCAGTTCTTC. Its translation: CASSLDRGSYNEQFF.

This clone has a single count. The chain carries TRBV5-1 and TRBJ2-7; 8 bases fit TRBD1. The CDR3 has 14 residues. The V gene's germline CDR1 is SGHRS and CDR2 YFSETQ. Trimming took 2 bases from V and 2 from J; bases not matched to a gene: 3. CDR3 sequence reads: CASSFRTGTYEQYF. In DNA form, the CDR3 reads TGCGCCAGCAGCTTTCGGACAGGGACCTACGAGCAGTACTTC.

The rearrangement joins TRBV14 to TRBJ2-5, with TRBD2 matching over 15 bases. This CDR3 is 17 amino acids long. The junction had 8 bases not matched to a gene; V was cut back by 4 bases and J by 5 bases. Germline CDR1 SGHDN, CDR2 FVKESK. The CDR3 spells CASSPRTSGRVRETQYF. DNA of the CDR3: TGTGCCAGCAGCCCCCGGACTAGCGGGAGGGTCCGGGAGACCCAGTACTTC.

The V and J genes are TRBV24-1 and TRBJ2-5, with D possibly being TRBD2 (6 bases). This CDR3 comprises 16 residues. V was clipped by 0 bases and J by 5 bases, with 15 bases between them. CDR1 is KGHDR, CDR2 SFDVKD, per germline. CDR3 sequence (DNA): TGTGCCACCAGTGATTTGGGTCCGGGAGTGGTGGAGACCCAGTACTTC. Protein product: CATSDLGPGVVETQYF.